Below, 31 T cell receptor beta chains from the same sample are listed, as sequenced in a study of response to subunit inactivated influenza vaccine listed by TCRdb under 2018. The method behind the library was RT-PCR. The data were produced on an Illumina HiSeq 2500. TCRdb reworked the public reads: Q25 trimming with fastp, MiXCR clone assembly, productive beta chains retained. Here each entry gathers all rows of one CDR3 protein and keeps the most common genes and DNA. The sample includes 500,000 to 550,000 distinct CDR3 sequences, with approximately 7.3% observed a single time. The ten largest clones take up about 12% of the sample. Sample: PBMCs from blood, taken less than 30 months after vaccination. These receptors were obtained from a man in his fifties or sixties who received an inactivated influenza vaccine. Donor details come from another sample of the same person, matched by shared clones.

This clonotype was seen more than once but under ten times. V usage is TRBV7-2 and J usage is TRBJ1-2, with 12 bases fitting TRBD1. V shed 5 bases, J shed 4 bases, and the junction held 2 bases outside the gene matches. Per the germline V gene, CDR1 is SGHTA and CDR2 is FQGNSA. This CDR3 comprises 14 residues. The CDR3 nucleotides read TGTGCCAGCAGCCAGGGACAGGGGGCCTATGGCTACACCTTC. Translated: CASSQGQGAYGYTF.

This chain connects TRBV24-1 to TRBJ2-1; tentative D call: TRBD2 (5 bases). V was trimmed by 4 bases and J by 7 bases, leaving 10 bases between them. The germline gives CDR1 KGHDR, CDR2 SFDVKD. The CDR3 is 13 amino acids. The CDR3 DNA reads as TGTGCCACCAGTGACCTCACTAGTAATGAGCAGTTCTTC. Translated, it gives CATSDLTSNEQFF.

This clonotype has a handful of counts. V gene TRBV6-2 or TRBV6-3 combines with J gene TRBJ2-7; a possible D gene is TRBD2 (6 bases). V was cut by 6 bases and J by 2 bases, with 11 bases left in between. From germline, CDR1 is MNHEY and CDR2 SVGEGT. This CDR3 has 13 amino acids. The DNA of the CDR3 is TGTGCCAGCAGCTCCGGGACTCCCTACGAGCAGTACTTC. Translating gives CASSSGTPYEQYF.

This clonotype was detected ten times or more. The genes are TRBV3-1 and TRBJ1-2; no firm D call. Looked up from germline, CDR1 is LGHDT and CDR2 is YNNKEL (reference sequence). The CDR3 consists of 13 residues. V was clipped by 4 bases and J by 3 bases, with 9 bases between them. CDR3 sequence reads: CASSRDQDYGYTF. DNA for the CDR3: TGTGCCAGCAGCCGTGACCAGGACTATGGCTACACCTTC. The entire variable domain, with the rest obtained from reference TRBV3-1 and TRBJ1-2, is as follows: DTAVSQTPKYLVTQMGNDKSIKCEQNLGHDTMYWYKQDSKKFLKIMFSYNNKELIINETVPNRFSPKSPDKAHLNLHINSLELGDSAVYFCASSRDQDYGYTFGSGTRLTVV.

This clonotype was picked up many times. This sequence joins TRBV4-2 and TRBJ2-1; D unclear. The CDR3 length is 17 residues. From germline, CDR1 is LGHNA and CDR2 YNFKEQ. The V end lost 4 bases, the J end lost 8 bases, and 24 bases lay between the germline ends. CDR3: CASSRLSQAVPSDEQFF. In DNA, the CDR3 is TGTGCCAGCAGCCGCCTTTCGCAGGCGGTTCCTTCGGATGAGCAGTTCTTC.

On this clonotype itself: With a much larger clone just one base away, this may be a read error. The missing conserved phenylalanine or tryptophan at the end of this CDR3 makes a read error likely. The rearrangement links TRBV30 to TRBJ2-1; no definite D call. The germline V and J ends were trimmed by 4 bases and 4 bases, with 5 bases remaining between them. Germline V gene data show CDR1 as GTSNPN and CDR2 as SVGIG (reference sequence). The CDR3 contains 11 residues. DNA of the CDR3: TGTGCCTGGAACAGTTACAATGAGCAGTTCATC. The encoded protein is CAWNSYNEQFI.

The table lists this clonotype with a few counts. The rearrangement uses TRBV24-1 and TRBJ2-7; possibly TRBD1 or TRBD2 for D (5 bases each). Trimming stripped 5 bases from V and 0 bases from J, with 7 bases between. Germline-derived CDR1 and CDR2 are KGHDR and SFDVKD. The length of the CDR3 is 13 residues. The CDR3 sequence is CATSGGNSYEQYF. CDR3 nucleotide sequence: TGTGCCACCAGTGGGGGGAACTCCTACGAGCAGTACTTC.

This clonotype appeared a few times. The chain has TRBV5-1 and TRBJ2-7; the match to TRBD1 covers 7 bases. With V trimmed by 7 bases and J by 4 bases, 11 bases remained unmatched. Germline V gene sequence: CDR1 SGHRS, CDR2 YFSETQ. The CDR3 consists of 14 residues. This chain's CDR3 is CASFNPGQSYEQYF. CDR3 nucleotides: TGCGCCAGCTTCAATCCGGGACAGTCTTACGAGCAGTACTTC.

The rearrangement uses TRBV7-2 and TRBJ2-3; TRBD1 aligns across 9 bases. Per germline, CDR1 SGHTA and CDR2 FQGNSA. V was clipped by 5 bases and J by 6 bases; unmatched bases: 6. CDR3 size: 14 residues. As DNA, the CDR3 is TGTGCCAGCAGCAGCACAGGGGGCGGTGATACGCAGTATTTT. Residues: CASSSTGGGDTQYF.

The sample holds a few counts of this clonotype. The CDR3, as DNA: TGCGCCAGCAGCCCGACCTGGGGCGGGGGGGAGCGTAATGAGCAGTTCTTC. Translation: CASSPTWGGGERNEQFF. This chain uses TRBV5-1 with TRBJ2-1, with 9 positions matching TRBD2. CDR1 SGHRS and CDR2 YFSETQ come from the germline V gene. V gave up 4 bases and J gave up 7 bases; unmatched junction bases: 15. This CDR3 region has 17 residues. The full variable domain, rest sourced from reference TRBV5-1 and TRBJ2-1, is KAGVTQTPRYLIKTRGQQVTLSCSPISGHRSVSWYQQTPGQGLQFLFEYFSETQRNKGNFPGRFSGRQFSNSRSEMNVSTLELGDSALYLCASSPTWGGGERNEQFFGPGTRLTVL.

This clonotype was counted between two and nine times. Here the CDR3 DNA reads TGTGCCAGCAGTTTAAGGACAGGGGTTGTTGAGCAGTTCTTC. Encoded protein: CASSLRTGVVEQFF. The chain recombines TRBV12-3 or TRBV12-4 with TRBJ2-1; TRBD1 agrees at 9 bases. Unmatched junction bases numbered 5, after V lost 2 bases and J lost 9 bases. The CDR3 length is 14 residues.

The V gene is TRBV7-2, the J gene TRBJ2-7, with 8 nucleotides matching TRBD2. The CDR3 is 15 residues long. J was trimmed by 1 base and V by 5 bases; bases with no gene match: 7. From germline, CDR1 is SGHTA and CDR2 FQGNSA. The CDR3 DNA sequence: TGTGCCAGCAGCCGCCGGGTAGCGGGGTCCTACGAGCAGTACTTC. It yields the protein CASSRRVAGSYEQYF. Together with reference TRBV7-2 and TRBJ2-7, the CDR3 gives the full variable domain: GAGVSQSPSNKVTEKGKDVELRCDPISGHTALYWYRQSLGQGLEFLIYFQGNSAPDKSGLPSDRFSAERTGGSVSTLTIQRTQQEDSAVYLCASSRRVAGSYEQYFGPGTRLTVT.

This clonotype has a handful of counts. CDR3 sequence (DNA): TGTGCCAGCAGCCTCGAGAGGAGTCTGAATGAAAAACTGTTTTTT. This encodes CASSLERSLNEKLFF. The chain employs TRBV28 and TRBJ1-4; unclear D gene. The V end lost 6 bases, the J end lost 5 bases, and 16 bases lay between the germline ends. This CDR3 region has 15 residues. Germline CDR1 MDHEN, CDR2 SYDVKM.

There are a few counts of this clonotype. The chain joins TRBV5-1 to TRBJ2-1, with D perhaps matching TRBD2 (6 bases). Trimming cost V 3 bases and J 4 bases, with 17 bases left between them. The V gene's germline CDR1 is SGHRS and CDR2 YFSETQ. This CDR3 contains 16 residues. Written as DNA, the CDR3 is TGCGCCAGCAGCTGGACTACCGGGACTCAGTACAATGAGCAGTTCTTC. Residues: CASSWTTGTQYNEQFF.

The chain uses TRBV7-9 and TRBJ1-2; D ambiguous. The ends were cut back, 5 bases at V and 8 bases at J, with 12 bases in the middle. Per germline, CDR1 SEHNR and CDR2 FQNEAQ (reference sequence). The CDR3 is made up of 12 amino acids. The chain's CDR3 is CASSPMTEGYTF. In DNA form, the CDR3 reads TGTGCCAGCAGCCCCATGACGGAAGGCTACACCTTC.

This rearrangement joins TRBV10-2 to TRBJ2-1; 10 bases agree with TRBD2. There are 16 residues in the CDR3. Germline loops: CDR1 WSHSY, CDR2 SAAADI. V shed 3 bases, J shed 6 bases, and the junction held 8 bases outside the gene matches. The CDR3 sequence is CASSDRSGGRGNEQFF. The DNA of the CDR3 is TGCGCCAGCAGTGATCGTAGCGGGGGGAGGGGCAATGAGCAGTTCTTC.

This clonotype showed up just a few times. CDR3 DNA sequence: TGTGCCAGCAGCTTAGGCCCCAACCTCCGACCACTGGGGGGCAATGAGCAGTTCTTC. It is translated as CASSLGPNLRPLGGNEQFF. The chain joins TRBV11-2 to TRBJ2-1, with a tentative D call TRBD2 (6 bases). CDR1 is SGHAT and CDR2 is FQNNGV in the germline V gene. The V end lost 1 base, the J end lost 6 bases, and 25 bases lay between the germline ends. The CDR3 contains 19 residues.

This clonotype was recorded many times. The chain has TRBV12-3 or TRBV12-4 and TRBJ2-3, with 9 bases that match TRBD2. CDR3 length equals 15 residues. V lost 5 bases, J lost 0 bases, and 3 bases stayed unmatched. CDR3 bases: TGTGCCAGCAGTCCCACTAGCGGGAGCACAGATACGCAGTATTTT. Protein: CASSPTSGSTDTQYF.

There are a few counts of this clonotype. The V and J genes are TRBV12-3 or TRBV12-4 and TRBJ2-1, with 7 bases aligning to TRBD2. With 1 base clipped from V and 7 bases from J, the junction kept 7 bases outside the gene matches. The CDR3 has 15 amino acids. CDR3 amino acids: CASSLGAGVPNEQFF. In DNA, the CDR3 is TGTGCCAGCAGTTTAGGGGCGGGGGTGCCGAATGAGCAGTTCTTC.

The J gene is TRBJ1-2, the V gene TRBV28; D remains ambiguous. Germline V CDR1 and CDR2: MDHEN, SYDVKM. The V end was cut by 10 bases, the J end by 0 bases, with 3 bases between. CDR3 size: 10 residues. In DNA form, the CDR3 reads TGTGCCACAGCTAACTATGGCTACACCTTC. It translates to CATANYGYTF.

This clonotype was recorded a few times. The chain links TRBV7-3 to TRBJ2-1; 13 bases map to TRBD2. Trimming removed 4 bases from V and 8 bases from J; junction bases left unmatched: 5. This CDR3 comprises 15 residues. Germline V CDR1 and CDR2: SGHTA, FQGTGA. The CDR3, as DNA: TGTGCCAGCAGCTCGGGACTAGCGGGAAGCCATGAGCAGTTCTTC. Amino acid sequence: CASSSGLAGSHEQFF.

V and J are TRBV20-1 and TRBJ2-2, with 8 bases matching TRBD1. V was clipped by 4 bases and J by 2 bases; unmatched bases: 3. CDR1 is DFQATT, CDR2 SNEGSKA, per germline (reference sequence). The CDR3 extends over 14 amino acids. DNA for the CDR3: TGCAGTGCTACGACAGGGGTTAACACCGGGGAGCTGTTTTTT. This translates into CSATTGVNTGELFF.

This sequence joins TRBV28 and TRBJ2-7; weak D call: TRBD1 (5 bases). Germline V lookup: CDR1 MDHEN, CDR2 SYDVKM. CDR3 length: 15 residues. V shed 6 bases and J shed 1 base, with 16 bases lying between them. DNA of the CDR3: TGTGCCAGCAGGTCCAGGGTTTATTCATCCTACGAGCAGTACTTC. Translated: CASRSRVYSSYEQYF.

The gene calls are TRBV5-8 and TRBJ2-2; no clear D. This CDR3 contains 13 residues. Germline CDR1 reads SGHTS; CDR2 reads YDEGEE. Trimming took 2 bases from V and 6 from J, leaving 8 bases between them. The CDR3: CASSFMSSGELFF. CDR3 DNA sequence: TGTGCCAGCAGCTTTATGAGTTCCGGGGAGCTGTTTTTT.

The chain is built from TRBV29-1 and TRBJ2-7; D gene unclear. Germline assignment: CDR1 SQVTM and CDR2 ANQGSEA. The CDR3 contains 12 residues. V was trimmed by 4 bases and J by 6 bases, leaving 13 bases between them. CDR3 nucleotides: TGCAGCGTTGGGAGTAATTTAGGCGAGCAGTACTTC. It encodes CSVGSNLGEQYF.

The chain joins TRBV7-9 to TRBJ2-7, with 8 bases identical to TRBD1. V was pared by 4 bases and J by 4 bases, with 12 bases of the junction left unmatched. The CDR3 is made up of 16 amino acids. CDR1 SEHNR and CDR2 FQNEAQ come from the germline V gene (reference sequence). The CDR3 DNA sequence: TGTGCCAGCAGCTCCCGGGAGTTGGACAGGGAATACGAGCAGTACTTC. Translated, it gives CASSSRELDREYEQYF.

This clonotype came up many times. The chain links TRBV5-1 to TRBJ2-3; 13 bases fit TRBD2. This CDR3 comprises 17 residues. CDR1 is SGHRS, CDR2 YFSETQ, per germline. The ends lost 2 bases at V and 4 bases at J; junction bases unmatched: 7. CDR3: CASSLRTSGGSADTQYF. Written as DNA, the CDR3 is TGCGCCAGCAGCTTACGGACTAGCGGGGGCTCCGCAGATACGCAGTATTTT.

The V call is TRBV19, the J call TRBJ2-7; either TRBD1 or TRBD2 may fit D (5 bases each). The CDR3 length is 14 residues. Trimming left V 5 bases short and J 0 bases short, with 11 bases between. In germline, CDR1 is LNHDA, CDR2 SQIVND (reference sequence). As DNA, the CDR3 is TGTGCCAGTAGTTTGATCGGGGCCTCCTACGAGCAGTACTTC. It translates to CASSLIGASYEQYF.

The V and J genes are TRBV6-1 and TRBJ1-1; 8 nucleotides align to TRBD1. Germline values: CDR1 MNHNS, CDR2 SASEGT. This CDR3 contains 13 residues. The V segment lost 7 bases and the J segment 5 bases; nucleotides outside the gene matches: 6. CDR3 region: CASNKQGGTEAFF. CDR3 DNA sequence: TGTGCCAGCAACAAACAGGGGGGAACTGAAGCTTTCTTT.

In this sample, this clonotype turned up many times. The chain recombines TRBV12-3 or TRBV12-4 with TRBJ2-1; D unclear. V lost 0 bases and J 0 bases, leaving 9 bases between the germline ends. The CDR3 loop spans 16 amino acids. This chain's CDR3 is CASSLASLNSYNEQFF. The CDR3 DNA is TGTGCCAGCAGTTTAGCTAGTCTAAACTCCTACAATGAGCAGTTCTTC.

This clonotype has just a few counts. This sequence joins TRBV6-5 and TRBJ2-3; tentatively, D is TRBD1 (5 bases). The CDR3 consists of 16 residues. CDR1 and CDR2 from the germline V gene are MNHEY and SVGAGI. V was pared by 1 base and J by 0 bases, with 11 bases between. CDR3 in amino acids: CASSYFGPGSTDTQYF. As DNA, the CDR3 is TGTGCCAGCAGTTACTTCGGACCAGGGAGCACAGATACGCAGTATTTT.